A single sample gave rise to the 30 T cell receptor beta chains below, sequenced in a study of blood T cell repertoires in COVID-19. The table came from immunoSEQ multiplex PCR; TCRdb's copy has only in-frame clones and leaves some out. The sample includes tens of thousands of clones, around 80% seen only once; the top ten take more than 30%. The specimen was peripheral blood. Receptors were obtained from a human donor in a cohort sampled during active COVID-19.

V usage is TRBV7-2 and J usage is TRBJ2-7; tentatively, D is TRBD2 (6 bases). V gave up 2 bases and J gave up 9 bases, with 11 bases separating them. The CDR3 loop spans 12 amino acids. Germline CDR1 SGHTA, CDR2 FQGNSA. This CDR3 is CASSLTSLGQYF. The DNA of the CDR3 is TGTGCCAGCAGCTTAACTAGCCTCGGGCAGTACTTC. The full variable domain, in which reference TRBV7-2 and TRBJ2-7 provide the parts outside the CDR3, is GAGVSQSPSNKVTEKGKDVELRCDPISGHTALYWYRQSLGQGLEFLIYFQGNSAPDKSGLPSDRFSAERTGGSVSTLTIQRTQQEDSAVYLCASSLTSLGQYFGPGTRLTVT.

This clone was counted only a few times. CDR3 region: CASSFGGLQETQYF. CDR3 in DNA: TGTGCCAGCAGTTTTGGGGGGTTACAAGAGACCCAGTACTTC. V is TRBV28 and J is TRBJ2-5, with D possibly TRBD2 on 6 matching bases. Germline V gives CDR1 MDHEN, CDR2 SYDVKM. This CDR3 region has 14 residues. With 3 bases removed from V and 2 bases from J, the gap between germline ends came to 10 bases.

CDR3 region: CASSGSRAGYNEQFF. The DNA for the CDR3 is TGCGCCAGCAGCGGGTCCAGGGCTGGCTACAATGAGCAGTTCTTC. The chain links TRBV5-1 to TRBJ2-1; possibly TRBD1 for D (5 bases). The CDR3 runs 15 residues. Germline lookup yields CDR1 SGHRS and CDR2 YFSETQ. V was trimmed by 4 bases and J by 3 bases, leaving 14 bases between them.

The genes are TRBV19 and TRBJ2-1; D is unresolved. The CDR3 covers 14 residues. Per the germline V gene, CDR1 is LNHDA and CDR2 is SQIVND (reference sequence). The ends were cut back, 3 bases at V and 7 bases at J, with 13 bases in the middle. The CDR3 reads CASSILRLQNEQFF. Written as DNA, the CDR3 is TGTGCCAGTAGTATCTTGCGCCTACAGAATGAGCAGTTCTTC.

This chain links TRBV30 with TRBJ2-2; D might be TRBD2 (6 bases). CDR1 is GTSNPN and CDR2 is SVGIG in the germline V gene (reference sequence). CDR3 length: 17 amino acids. V was clipped by 3 bases and J by 5 bases, with 22 bases between them. CDR3 nucleotides: TGTGCCTGGAGAAGGGCCCAGGGCGCCGGAGGGACCGGGGAGCTGTTTTTT. This encodes CAWRRAQGAGGTGELFF.

The chain uses TRBV6-5 and TRBJ1-2, with a tentative D call TRBD1 (5 bases). Germline-derived CDR1 and CDR2 are MNHEY and SVGAGI. Trimming pared 0 bases from V and 5 bases from J, leaving 16 bases between. This CDR3 region has 16 residues. CDR3 residues: CASSYSNGGEWYGYTF. CDR3 coding DNA: TGTGCCAGCAGTTACTCGAACGGGGGGGAATGGTATGGCTACACCTTC.

The chain is built from TRBV4-2 and TRBJ2-3, with D unresolved. CDR1 and CDR2 (germline): LGHNA, YNFKEQ. This CDR3 region has 15 residues. V lost 1 base to trimming and J lost 0 bases, with 8 bases between them. CDR3 nucleotides: TGTGCCAGCAGCCAAGCCGCGGAGAGCACAGATACGCAGTATTTT. It yields the protein CASSQAAESTDTQYF.

The chain has TRBV13 and TRBJ2-1, with TRBD2 matching over 11 bases. Germline V gene sequence: CDR1 PRHDT, CDR2 FYEKMQ (reference sequence). V was pared by 1 base and J by 8 bases, with 10 bases of the junction left unmatched. The CDR3 loop spans 17 amino acids. This CDR3 reads CASSLVGSGRAGDEQFF. CDR3 coding DNA: TGTGCCAGCAGCTTAGTTGGTAGCGGGAGGGCTGGGGATGAGCAGTTCTTC.

This clone was seen once. The chain couples TRBV29-1 to TRBJ1-4; TRBD1 agrees at 7 bases. Per the germline V gene, CDR1 is SQVTM and CDR2 is ANQGSEA. The V segment lost 5 bases and the J segment 4 bases; nucleotides outside the gene matches: 4. The CDR3 has 13 residues. The CDR3 nucleotides read TGCAGCGTTAACCGGGACAGTAATGAAAAACTGTTTTTT. This codes for CSVNRDSNEKLFF.

The chain is built from TRBV9 and TRBJ2-3, with 13 bases identical to TRBD2. The length of the CDR3 is 17 residues. The junction had 7 bases not matched to a gene; V was cut back by 4 bases and J by 2 bases. Germline assignment: CDR1 SGDLS and CDR2 YYNGEE. CDR3 nucleotides: TGTGCCAGCAGCCCCAGAGGGACTAGCGGGACCACAGATACGCAGTATTTT. Amino acid sequence: CASSPRGTSGTTDTQYF.

The chain is built from TRBV19 and TRBJ2-3, with D tentatively TRBD2 (5 bases). Germline V gives CDR1 LNHDA, CDR2 SQIVND (reference sequence). Deletions cut 4 bases from V and 3 bases from J, with 11 bases between. The CDR3 contains 14 residues. This chain's CDR3 is CASSTGYRTDTQYF. CDR3 sequence (DNA): TGTGCCAGTAGTACGGGGTATCGTACAGATACGCAGTATTTT.

The chain carries TRBV7-3 and TRBJ2-1, with TRBD1 identical over 7 bases. This CDR3 spans 16 amino acids. J lost 3 bases, V lost 1 base, and 6 bases had no gene match. Germline loops: CDR1 SGHTA, CDR2 FQGTGA. For the CDR3, the DNA is TGTGCCAGCAGCTTAAACGCAGGGGGTTACTACAATGAGCAGTTCTTC. This sequence encodes CASSLNAGGYYNEQFF.

The chain recombines TRBV29-1 with TRBJ1-1, with D unclear. Germline loops: CDR1 SQVTM, CDR2 ANQGSEA. V was clipped by 4 bases and J by 4 bases, with 10 bases between them. This CDR3 has 12 amino acids. The CDR3 sequence is CSVAQGGTEAFF. In DNA, the CDR3 is TGCAGCGTTGCCCAAGGCGGCACTGAAGCTTTCTTT. Combining the CDR3 with reference TRBV29-1 and TRBJ1-1 gives the whole variable domain SAVISQKPSRDICQRGTSLTIQCQVDSQVTMMFWYRQQPGQSLTLIATANQGSEATYESGFVIDKFPISRPNLTFSTLTVSNMSPEDSSIYLCSVAQGGTEAFFGQGTRLTVV.

This chain uses TRBV19 with TRBJ1-5; D is ambiguous. V was trimmed by 4 bases and J by 4 bases, leaving 8 bases between them. In germline, CDR1 is LNHDA, CDR2 SQIVND (reference sequence). The CDR3 spans 13 residues. CDR3 loop: CASSRSSNQPQHF. In DNA, the CDR3 is TGTGCCAGTAGTAGAAGTAGTAATCAGCCCCAGCATTTT.

The rearrangement joins TRBV28 to TRBJ1-3; the D gene is possibly TRBD1 (5 bases). The CDR3 extends over 16 amino acids. Trimming stripped 4 bases from V and 0 bases from J, with 13 bases between. Looked up from germline, CDR1 is MDHEN and CDR2 is SYDVKM. The CDR3 spells CASSYGAPVSGNTIYF. CDR3 nucleotide sequence: TGTGCCAGCAGTTATGGGGCCCCCGTCTCTGGAAACACCATATATTTT.

Details on this clone: Its ends do not fully match the called genes, so a read error is possible. The chain couples TRBV10-3 to TRBJ2-7; 10 bases agree with TRBD1. The V gene's germline CDR1 is ENHRY and CDR2 SYGVKD. The CDR3 sequence is 15 residues long. DNA for the CDR3: TGTGCCATCAGTGAGTCAGAAAGACAGGGGGCGTCCGTTGACTTC. Amino acids: CAISESERQGASVDF.

The genes are TRBV7-9 and TRBJ2-3; TRBD1 is a possible D gene (6 bases). Germline assignment: CDR1 SEHNR and CDR2 FQNEAQ (reference sequence). Trimming removed 4 bases from V and 5 bases from J, with 10 bases in between. This CDR3 is 13 amino acids long. CDR3 in DNA: TGTGCCAGCAGCTCAGGGGACGGAGATACGCAGTATTTT. The encoded protein is CASSSGDGDTQYF. The entire variable domain, with the rest obtained from reference TRBV7-9 and TRBJ2-3, is as follows: DTGVSQNPRHKITKRGQNVTFRCDPISEHNRLYWYRQTLGQGPEFLTYFQNEAQLEKSRLLSDRFSAERPKGSFSTLEIQRTEQGDSAMYLCASSSGDGDTQYFGPGTRLTVL.

At least ten counts were recorded for this clone. The chain recombines TRBV30 with TRBJ1-1, with a tentative D call TRBD1 (6 bases). Germline-derived CDR1 and CDR2 are GTSNPN and SVGIG (reference sequence). The CDR3 runs 15 residues. Trimming pared 0 bases from V and 4 bases from J, leaving 15 bases between. DNA of the CDR3: TGTGCCTGGAGTGTAAGTAGGGGGGGGACCACTGAAGCTTTCTTT. It translates to CAWSVSRGGTTEAFF.

This chain connects TRBV5-1 to TRBJ2-2; TRBD2 might be the D (6 bases). CDR1 and CDR2 from the germline V gene are SGHRS and YFSETQ. The CDR3 has 15 residues. Trimming took off 3 bases at V and 4 bases at J, with 13 bases between the two ends. Here the CDR3 DNA reads TGCGCCAGCAGCTGGAGGGAGGCGAGCACCGGGGAGCTGTTTTTT. This sequence encodes CASSWREASTGELFF.

The chain has TRBV10-3 and TRBJ1-4; 7 bases fit TRBD1. The CDR3 loop spans 13 amino acids. The V gene's germline CDR1 is ENHRY and CDR2 SYGVKD. V trimming: 7 bases; J trimming: 10 bases; junction bases outside the gene matches: 9. For the CDR3, the DNA is TGTGCCATCAAGGCTGAGGGGGCTGGAAAACTGTTTTTT. It encodes CAIKAEGAGKLFF.

This clone turned up a few times. The gene calls are TRBV4-1 and TRBJ2-3; 7 bases map to TRBD2. Trimming cost V 2 bases and J 0 bases; bases outside gene matches: 5. This CDR3 region has 16 residues. Germline CDR1 is MGHRA and CDR2 is YSYEKL. The CDR3 region has the DNA TGCGCCAGCAGCCAATGGGGGAGGGCTAGCACAGATACGCAGTATTTT. This encodes CASSQWGRASTDTQYF.

V gene TRBV3-1 (or the pseudogene TRBV3-2) combines with J gene TRBJ1-5; D gene ambiguous. Trimming left V 0 bases short and J 4 bases short, with 10 bases between. There are 15 residues in the CDR3. Germline CDR1 reads LGHDT; CDR2 reads YNNKEL (reference sequence). The CDR3 loop is CASSQDSAGNQPQHF. CDR3 bases: TGTGCCAGCAGCCAAGATTCTGCGGGTAATCAGCCCCAGCATTTT.

The chain combines TRBV7-9 with TRBJ1-1; 7 bases match TRBD1. The CDR3 runs to 15 residues. V was pared by 5 bases and J by 4 bases, with 10 bases of the junction left unmatched. From germline, CDR1 is SEHNR and CDR2 FQNEAQ (reference sequence). The CDR3 DNA reads TGTGCCAGCAGCCCGGGACAGTCCCAGGGCACTGAAGCTTTCTTT. This encodes CASSPGQSQGTEAFF.

J is TRBJ1-4 and V is TRBV7-2, with D tentatively TRBD1 (6 bases). V was pared by 5 bases and J by 7 bases, with 14 bases between. This CDR3 region has 14 residues. Germline-derived CDR1 and CDR2 are SGHTA and FQGNSA. CDR3 amino acids: CASSHSPGAEKLFF. The CDR3 bases are TGTGCCAGCAGCCACAGCCCAGGGGCTGAAAAACTGTTTTTT.

The V gene is TRBV5-4, the J gene TRBJ1-1; D is possibly TRBD1 (6 bases). Germline-derived CDR1 and CDR2 are SGHNT and YYREEE (reference sequence). The CDR3 extends over 14 amino acids. V lost 2 bases, J lost 5 bases, and 13 bases lay in between. CDR3 DNA: TGTGCCAGCAGCTTCAGGGGAGATCGGACTGAAGCTTTCTTT. Translated: CASSFRGDRTEAFF.

This rearrangement joins TRBV30 to TRBJ2-5; TRBD1 matches 10 bases. V was clipped by 8 bases and J by 5 bases; unmatched bases: 8. From germline, CDR1 is GTSNPN and CDR2 SVGIG (reference sequence). The CDR3 is made up of 13 amino acids. The CDR3 spells CARDRGWGETQYF. CDR3 nucleotides: TGTGCCCGGGACAGGGGATGGGGGGAGACCCAGTACTTC.

The chain joins TRBV5-1 to TRBJ2-1; TRBD2 matches 7 bases. In germline, CDR1 is SGHRS, CDR2 YFSETQ. Germline trimming cut 0 bases from V and 3 bases from J; bases unmatched to any gene: 9. The CDR3 extends over 17 amino acids. The CDR3 DNA follows: TGCGCCAGCAGCTTGGCCGGGTCCTGGGACTACTACAATGAGCAGTTCTTC. It specifies CASSLAGSWDYYNEQFF.

The chain has TRBV2 and TRBJ2-1, with 7 bases identical to TRBD2. J was trimmed by 7 bases and V by 8 bases; bases with no gene match: 5. The CDR3 runs 12 residues. The germline CDR1 and CDR2 sequences are SNHLY and FYNNEI. The CDR3 region has the DNA TGTGCCAGCCTGGGGGGGTGGAATGAGCAGTTCTTC. It is translated as CASLGGWNEQFF.

CDR3 region: CASSPGASGSRTDTQYF. For the CDR3, the DNA is TGTGCCAGCAGCCCTGGGGCTAGCGGGAGCCGCACAGATACGCAGTATTTT. The chain recombines TRBV7-3 with TRBJ2-3, with 10 bases identical to TRBD2. Per germline, CDR1 SGHTA and CDR2 FQGTGA. The CDR3 is 17 amino acids. V lost 5 bases, J lost 1 base, and 9 bases stayed unmatched.

The chain recombines TRBV14 with TRBJ2-5, with D possibly matching TRBD2 (5 bases). V lost 4 bases and J lost 5, with 14 bases in between. This CDR3 spans 14 amino acids. CDR1 is SGHDN, CDR2 FVKESK, per germline. The chain's CDR3 is CASSPLTGIETQYF. In DNA, the CDR3 is TGTGCCAGCAGCCCACTAACGGGGATTGAGACCCAGTACTTC.